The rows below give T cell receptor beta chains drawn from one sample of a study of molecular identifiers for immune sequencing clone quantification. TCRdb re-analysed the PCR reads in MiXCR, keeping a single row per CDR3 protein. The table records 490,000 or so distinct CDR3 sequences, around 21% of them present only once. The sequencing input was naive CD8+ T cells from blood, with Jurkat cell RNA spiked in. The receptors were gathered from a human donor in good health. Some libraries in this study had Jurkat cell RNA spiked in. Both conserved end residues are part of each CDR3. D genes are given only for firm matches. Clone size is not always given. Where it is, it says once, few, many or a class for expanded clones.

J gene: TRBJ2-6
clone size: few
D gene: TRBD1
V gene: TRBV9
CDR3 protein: CASSADRGPSSGANVLTF
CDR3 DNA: TGTGCCAGCAGCGCGGACAGGGGTCCGAGCTCTGGGGCCAACGTCCTGACTTTC

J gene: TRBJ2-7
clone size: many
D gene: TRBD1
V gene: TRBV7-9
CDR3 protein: CASSFPGQGIYEQYF
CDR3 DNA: TGTGCCAGCAGCTTCCCGGGACAGGGGATCTACGAGCAGTACTTC

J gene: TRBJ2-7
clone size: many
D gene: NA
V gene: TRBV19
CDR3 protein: CATSAQGTYEQYF
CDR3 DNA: TGTGCCACCTCGGCCCAGGGCACCTACGAGCAGTACTTC

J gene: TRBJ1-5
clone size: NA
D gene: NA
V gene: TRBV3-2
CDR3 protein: CASSQEATTYSNQPQHF
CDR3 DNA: TGTGCCAGCAGCCAAGAGGCAACAACTTATAGCAATCAGCCCCAGCATTTT

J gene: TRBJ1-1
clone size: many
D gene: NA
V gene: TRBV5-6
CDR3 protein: CATSLMDTEAFF
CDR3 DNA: TGTGCCACCTCCCTCATGGACACTGAAGCTTTCTTT

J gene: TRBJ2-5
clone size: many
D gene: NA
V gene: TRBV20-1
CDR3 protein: CSARLVQETQYF
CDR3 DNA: TGCAGTGCTCGACTAGTCCAAGAGACCCAGTACTTC

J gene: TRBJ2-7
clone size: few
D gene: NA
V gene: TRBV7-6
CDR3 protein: CASSADPLGTPEGEQYF
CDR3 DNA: TGTGCCAGCAGCGCAGACCCTCTAGGGACACCCGAAGGGGAGCAGTACTTC

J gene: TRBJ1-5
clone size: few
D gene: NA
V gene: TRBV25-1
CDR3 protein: CASSEGGAGNQPQHF
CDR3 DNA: TGTGCCAGCAGTGAGGGGGGGGCAGGCAATCAGCCCCAGCATTTT

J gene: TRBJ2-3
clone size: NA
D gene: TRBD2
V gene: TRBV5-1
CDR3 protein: CASSPNPGLAMSTDTQYF
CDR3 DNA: TGCGCCAGCAGCCCGAACCCCGGACTAGCGATGAGCACAGATACGCAGTATTTT

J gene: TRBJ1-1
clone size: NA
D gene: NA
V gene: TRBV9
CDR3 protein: CASSSRAVGTEAFF
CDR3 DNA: TGTGCCAGCAGCTCCAGAGCCGTGGGCACTGAAGCTTTCTTT

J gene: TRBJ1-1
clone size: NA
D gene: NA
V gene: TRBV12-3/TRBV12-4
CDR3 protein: CASSSTGCPLAEAFF
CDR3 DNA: TGTGCCAGCAGTTCTACAGGGTGCCCACTCGCTGAAGCTTTCTTT

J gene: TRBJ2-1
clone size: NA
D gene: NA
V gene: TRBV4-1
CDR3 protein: CASSQVRGSYNEQFF
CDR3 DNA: TGCGCCAGCAGCCAAGTGCGGGGTTCCTACAATGAGCAGTTCTTC

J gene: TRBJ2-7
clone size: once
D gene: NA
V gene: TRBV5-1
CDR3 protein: CASSFRCSYEQYF
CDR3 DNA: TGCGCCAGCAGCTTCAGGTGCTCCTACGAGCAGTACTTC

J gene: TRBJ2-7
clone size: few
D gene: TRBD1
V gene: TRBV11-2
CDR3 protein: CASTLGQAYEQYF
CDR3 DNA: TGTGCCAGCACCCTGGGACAGGCCTACGAGCAGTACTTC

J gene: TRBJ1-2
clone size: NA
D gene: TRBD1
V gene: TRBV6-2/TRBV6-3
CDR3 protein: CASSYTRQGLSYGYAF
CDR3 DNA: TGTGCCAGCAGTTACACCCGACAGGGTCTTAGCTATGGCTACGCCTTC

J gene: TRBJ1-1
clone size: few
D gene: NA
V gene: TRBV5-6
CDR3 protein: CASSPVGLSNTEAFF
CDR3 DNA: TGTGCCAGCAGCCCGGTGGGTCTTTCGAACACTGAAGCTTTCTTT

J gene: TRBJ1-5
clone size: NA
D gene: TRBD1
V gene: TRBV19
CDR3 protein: CASSTPPGTGGSGQPQHF
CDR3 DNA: TGTGCCAGTAGTACCCCCCCCGGGACAGGGGGCTCCGGACAGCCCCAGCATTTT

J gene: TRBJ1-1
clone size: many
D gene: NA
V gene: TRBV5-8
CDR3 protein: CASSHVNEAFF
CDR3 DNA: TGTGCCAGCAGCCACGTCAATGAAGCTTTCTTT

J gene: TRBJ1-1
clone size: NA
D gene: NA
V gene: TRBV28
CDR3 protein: CASRRGVVTEVNTEAFF
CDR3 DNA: TGTGCCAGCAGACGGGGGGTGGTGACGGAGGTGAACACTGAAGCTTTCTTT

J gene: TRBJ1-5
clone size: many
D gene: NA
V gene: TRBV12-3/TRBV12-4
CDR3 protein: CASSSLRSNQPQHF
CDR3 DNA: TGTGCCAGCAGTTCCCTGAGGAGCAATCAGCCCCAGCATTTT

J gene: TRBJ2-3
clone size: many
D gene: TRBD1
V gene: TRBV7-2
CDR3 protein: CASSFGTVSTDTQYF
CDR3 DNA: TGTGCCAGCAGCTTCGGGACAGTAAGCACAGATACGCAGTATTTT

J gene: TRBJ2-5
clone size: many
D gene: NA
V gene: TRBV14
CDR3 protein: CASSLPGQKETQYF
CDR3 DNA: TGTGCCAGCAGCCTGCCCGGACAGAAAGAGACCCAGTACTTC

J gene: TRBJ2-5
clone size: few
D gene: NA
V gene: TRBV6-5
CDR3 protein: CASSTGQALQETQYF
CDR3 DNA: TGTGCCAGCAGTACCGGACAAGCACTCCAAGAGACCCAGTACTTC

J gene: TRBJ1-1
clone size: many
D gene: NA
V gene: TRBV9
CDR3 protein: CASSVELNTEAFF
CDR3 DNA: TGTGCCAGCAGCGTAGAGCTGAACACTGAAGCTTTCTTT

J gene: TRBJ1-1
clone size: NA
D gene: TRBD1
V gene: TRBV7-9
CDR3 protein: CASSPTGGEAEAFF
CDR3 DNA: TGTGCCAGCAGTCCAACAGGGGGCGAGGCTGAAGCTTTCTTT

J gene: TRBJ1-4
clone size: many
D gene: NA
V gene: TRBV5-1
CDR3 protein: CASSLDGADEKLFF
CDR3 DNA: TGCGCCAGCAGCTTGGACGGGGCGGATGAAAAACTGTTTTTT

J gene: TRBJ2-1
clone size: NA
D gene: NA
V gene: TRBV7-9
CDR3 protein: CASSSHSNEQFF
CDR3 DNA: TGTGCCAGCAGCTCCCATTCCAATGAGCAGTTCTTC

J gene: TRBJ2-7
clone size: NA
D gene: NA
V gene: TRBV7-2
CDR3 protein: CASSSMGSGYYEQYF
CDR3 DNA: TGTGCCAGCAGCTCCATGGGTAGCGGATACTACGAGCAGTACTTC

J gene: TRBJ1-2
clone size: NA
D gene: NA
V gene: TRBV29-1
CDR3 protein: CSVVDGLKGYTF
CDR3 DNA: TGCAGCGTTGTTGATGGGCTTAAGGGCTACACCTTC

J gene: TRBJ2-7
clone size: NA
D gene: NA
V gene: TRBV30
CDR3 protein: CAWKVGQRREQYF
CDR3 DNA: TGTGCCTGGAAGGTGGGGCAGCGGCGCGAGCAGTACTTC

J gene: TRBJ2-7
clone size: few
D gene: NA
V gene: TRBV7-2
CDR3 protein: CASSLADGALEQYF
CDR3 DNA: TGTGCCAGCAGCTTAGCGGATGGGGCACTCGAGCAGTACTTC

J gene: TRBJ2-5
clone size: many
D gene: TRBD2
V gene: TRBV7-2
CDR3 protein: CASSWGLAGGKETQYF
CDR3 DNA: TGTGCCAGCAGCTGGGGACTAGCGGGGGGGAAAGAGACCCAGTACTTC

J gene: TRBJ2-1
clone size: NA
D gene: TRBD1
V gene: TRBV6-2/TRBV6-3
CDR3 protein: CASRYFRQGVNNEQFF
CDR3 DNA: TGTGCCAGCAGGTACTTTCGACAGGGGGTAAATAATGAGCAGTTCTTC

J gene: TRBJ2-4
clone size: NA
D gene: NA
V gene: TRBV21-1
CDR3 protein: CASSKVGRPGNIQYF
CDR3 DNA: TGTGCCAGCAGCAAAGTCGGCCGTCCGGGGAATATTCAGTACTTC

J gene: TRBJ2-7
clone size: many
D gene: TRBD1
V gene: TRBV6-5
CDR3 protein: CASSYSTTGTGYEQYF
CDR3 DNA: TGTGCCAGCAGTTACTCGACCACCGGGACAGGGTACGAGCAGTACTTC

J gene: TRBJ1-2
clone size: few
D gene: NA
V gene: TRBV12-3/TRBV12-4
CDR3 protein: CASSPVTPNYGYTF
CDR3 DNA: TGTGCCAGCAGTCCCGTGACCCCCAACTATGGCTACACCTTC

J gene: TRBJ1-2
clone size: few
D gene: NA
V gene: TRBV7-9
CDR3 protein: CASSSGRDYGYTF
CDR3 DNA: TGTGCCAGCAGCTCAGGCAGGGACTATGGCTACACCTTC

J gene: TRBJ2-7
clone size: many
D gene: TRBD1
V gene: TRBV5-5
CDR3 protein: CASRSGTGSYEQYF
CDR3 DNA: TGTGCCAGCAGATCCGGGACAGGGTCGTACGAGCAGTACTTC

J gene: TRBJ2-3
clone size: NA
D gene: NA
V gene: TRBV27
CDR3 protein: CASSLSRGVTDTQYF
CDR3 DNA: TGTGCCAGCAGTTTATCCAGGGGAGTGACAGATACGCAGTATTTT

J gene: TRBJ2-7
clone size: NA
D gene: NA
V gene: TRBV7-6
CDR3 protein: CASSLAWEQYF
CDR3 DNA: TGTGCCAGCAGCTTAGCTTGGGAGCAGTACTTC

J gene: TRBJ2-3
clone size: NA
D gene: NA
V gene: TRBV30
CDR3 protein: CAWSVQWGGADTQYF
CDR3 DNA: TGTGCCTGGAGTGTACAATGGGGGGGCGCAGATACGCAGTATTTT

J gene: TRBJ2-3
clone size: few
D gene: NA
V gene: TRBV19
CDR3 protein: CASRSDSASSTDTQYF
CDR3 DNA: TGTGCCAGTAGATCAGACAGTGCCTCTAGCACAGATACGCAGTATTTT

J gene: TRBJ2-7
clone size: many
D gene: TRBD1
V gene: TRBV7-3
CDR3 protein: CASSPDGSLGGLAYEQYF
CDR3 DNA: TGTGCCAGCAGCCCTGACGGATCTTTAGGGGGCTTAGCCTACGAGCAGTACTTC

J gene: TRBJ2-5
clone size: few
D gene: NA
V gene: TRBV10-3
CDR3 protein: CAISESSPRGGETQYF
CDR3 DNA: TGTGCCATCAGTGAGTCGTCTCCCAGAGGTGGGGAGACCCAGTACTTC

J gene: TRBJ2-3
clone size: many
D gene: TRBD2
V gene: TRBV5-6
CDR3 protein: CASSWALAGVTDTQYF
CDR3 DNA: TGTGCCAGCAGCTGGGCCTTAGCGGGGGTCACAGATACGCAGTATTTT

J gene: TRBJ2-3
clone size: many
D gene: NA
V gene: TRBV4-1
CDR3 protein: CASSPQGGVPDTQYF
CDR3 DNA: TGCGCCAGCAGCCCCCAGGGCGGGGTCCCAGATACGCAGTATTTT